One sample yielded the 29 T cell receptor beta chains listed below, sequenced in a study of cytomegalovirus exposure and HLA in healthy donors. PCR employed 60 Vbeta and 13 Jbeta primers. Assay: immunoSEQ multiplex PCR; the TCRdb copy retains only in-frame clones and omits some. The repertoire holds some 150,000 clones, with around three quarters as singletons. Specimen: PBMCs. Receptor source: a man aged 30-40 years in good health and CMV-seropositive.

This clone was observed once. The rearrangement links TRBV2 to TRBJ2-7, with 8 bases matching TRBD1. The CDR3 has 14 residues. With 8 bases clipped from V and 0 bases from J, the junction kept 6 bases outside the gene matches. The germline gives CDR1 SNHLY, CDR2 FYNNEI. The CDR3 loop is CASALQGVSYEQYF. The CDR3 DNA reads TGTGCCAGCGCCTTACAGGGGGTCTCCTACGAGCAGTACTTC.

This rearrangement joins TRBV6-1 to TRBJ1-1; TRBD1 matches 8 bases. Losses at the gene ends were 3 bases for V and 4 bases for J; bases not matched to a gene: 7. The CDR3 is 15 amino acids. Germline loops: CDR1 MNHNS, CDR2 SASEGT. In nucleotides, the CDR3 is TGTGCCAGCAGTGACCGGACAGGGCGGGCCACTGAAGCTTTCTTT. Protein sequence: CASSDRTGRATEAFF.

The rearrangement joins TRBV7-9 to TRBJ1-6, with 8 positions matching TRBD1. Trimming took 5 bases from V and 8 from J; bases not matched to a gene: 5. The CDR3 runs to 14 residues. Per germline, CDR1 SEHNR and CDR2 FQNEAQ (reference sequence). CDR3 sequence: CASSNGQGHSPLHF. The CDR3 nucleotides read TGTGCCAGCAGCAACGGACAGGGCCATTCACCCCTCCACTTT.

The chain joins TRBV28 to TRBJ1-1; D not resolved. Trimming removed 5 bases from V and 4 bases from J, with 20 bases in between. The germline gives CDR1 MDHEN, CDR2 SYDVKM. CDR3 size: 16 residues. The CDR3 protein is CASSPSGGVKGTEAFF. CDR3 bases: TGTGCCAGCAGTCCCTCCGGCGGGGTGAAGGGCACTGAAGCTTTCTTT. Variable domain in full (rest from reference TRBV28 and TRBJ1-1): DVKVTQSSRYLVKRTGEKVFLECVQDMDHENMFWYRQDPGLGLRLIYFSYDVKMKEKGDIPEGYSVSREKKERFSLILESASTNQTSMYLCASSPSGGVKGTEAFFGQGTRLTVV.

The chain employs TRBV4-3 and TRBJ2-5, with 11 bases that match TRBD1. The germline V gene encodes CDR1 LGHNA and CDR2 YSLEER. The CDR3 sequence is 16 residues long. The V segment lost 3 bases and the J segment 5 bases; nucleotides outside the gene matches: 8. CDR3 in amino acids: CASSQGRTGGYETQYF. Written as DNA, the CDR3 is TGCGCCAGCAGCCAGGGCAGGACAGGGGGCTACGAGACCCAGTACTTC.

As to this clone: Compared with germline, one end of the junction differs, possibly owing to a read error. The same CDR3 is also encoded by other DNA sequences in this sample. This sequence joins TRBV5-1 and TRBJ2-5; 10 bases are a match to TRBD1. The CDR3 has 13 residues. The V gene's germline CDR1 is SGHRS and CDR2 YFSETQ. CDR3 in amino acids: CASSLDRGETQYF. The CDR3 nucleotides read TGCGCCAGCAGTTTGGACAGGGGGGAGACCCAGTACTTC.

The V call is TRBV4-1, the J call TRBJ2-4; D might be TRBD1 (5 bases). Trimming removed 4 bases from V and 1 base from J, with 17 bases in between. The CDR3 is 17 residues long. The germline CDR1 and CDR2 sequences are MGHRA and YSYEKL. CDR3 DNA sequence: TGCGCCAGCAGCCCTGGGCGGCCAGCAGGGGCCAAAAACATTCAGTACTTC. This translates into CASSPGRPAGAKNIQYF.

The chain has TRBV30 and TRBJ2-7, with 8 bases lining up with TRBD1. The CDR3 extends over 13 amino acids. Germline V gene sequence: CDR1 GTSNPN, CDR2 SVGIG (reference sequence). Germline trimming cut 2 bases from V and 4 bases from J; bases unmatched to any gene: 4. CDR3: CAWSSGQEYEQYF. CDR3 in DNA: TGTGCCTGGAGTTCGGGACAGGAGTACGAGCAGTACTTC. Full variable domain (outside the CDR3, taken from reference TRBV30 and TRBJ2-7): SQTIHQWPATLVQPVGSPLSLECTVEGTSNPNLYWYRQAAGRGLQLLFYSVGIGQISSEVPQNLSASRPQDRQFILSSKKLLLSDSGFYLCAWSSGQEYEQYFGPGTRLTVT.

Note on this clone: A read error may account for a junction end that differs from germline. The rearrangement uses TRBV5-1 and TRBJ1-3; possibly TRBD1 for D (6 bases). The germline CDR1 and CDR2 sequences are SGHRS and YFSETQ. The CDR3 is 15 amino acids. The CDR3 loop reads CASTAGGSSGNSIYF. CDR3 coding DNA: TGCGCCAGCACCGCGGGGGGCAGCTCTGGAAACTCCATATATTTT.

The rearrangement links TRBV5-1 to TRBJ1-4; 8 positions agree with TRBD1. Germline V lookup: CDR1 SGHRS, CDR2 YFSETQ. The CDR3 contains 14 residues. The V segment lost 0 bases and the J segment 7 bases; nucleotides outside the gene matches: 2. CDR3 region: CASSLAGGVEKLFF. In nucleotides, the CDR3 is TGCGCCAGCAGCTTGGCAGGGGGCGTTGAAAAACTGTTTTTT.

Regarding this clone: Additional DNA sequences in this sample encode the identical CDR3. This chain links TRBV4-3 with TRBJ2-5; D might be TRBD1 (5 bases). V lost 0 bases and J lost 4, with 6 bases in between. Germline lookup yields CDR1 LGHNA and CDR2 YSLEER. The CDR3 has 13 amino acids. The CDR3 DNA sequence: TGCGCCAGCAGCCAAGATAGGGGAGAGACCCAGTACTTC. It yields the protein CASSQDRGETQYF.

The CDR3 nucleotides read TGTGCCAGCAGTGACCGGGGAGGGATAACCGGGGAGCTGTTTTTT. Its protein is CASSDRGGITGELFF. V usage is TRBV25-1 and J usage is TRBJ2-2, with TRBD2 matching 7 bases. Trimming removed 3 bases from V and 5 bases from J; junction bases left unmatched: 6. The CDR3 totals 15 residues. Germline values: CDR1 MGHDK, CDR2 SYGVNS. The full variable domain, with the rest looked up from reference TRBV25-1 and TRBJ2-2, is EADIYQTPRYLVIGTGKKITLECSQTMGHDKMYWYQQDPGMELHLIHYSYGVNSTEKGDLSSESTVSRIRTEHFPLTLESARPSHTSQYLCASSDRGGITGELFFGEGSRLTVL.

This chain connects TRBV28 to TRBJ2-7; 8 bases are shared with TRBD1. The J segment lost 2 bases and the V segment lost 5 bases, leaving 8 bases of the junction unmatched. The CDR3 has 15 amino acids. The germline CDR1 and CDR2 sequences are MDHEN and SYDVKM. CDR3 sequence: CASSPLRTGTYEQYF. The CDR3 DNA follows: TGTGCCAGCAGTCCACTCCGGACAGGGACCTACGAGCAGTACTTC.

Only one count was recorded for this clone. V gene TRBV28 combines with J gene TRBJ1-6; the D gene is possibly TRBD1 (6 bases). The CDR3 has 14 amino acids. Trimming took off 10 bases at V and 2 bases at J, with 12 bases between the two ends. Looked up from germline, CDR1 is MDHEN and CDR2 is SYDVKM. Here the CDR3 DNA reads TGTGCCACCAAAGGGGGGGCCTATAATTCACCCCTCCACTTT. Its translation is CATKGGAYNSPLHF.

The chain's CDR3 is CASSQGGGLTDTIYF. CDR3 in DNA: TGTGCCAGCAGCCAAGGCGGGGGGCTTACGGACACCATATATTTT. The chain joins TRBV6-5 to TRBJ1-3; D perhaps matches TRBD1 (6 bases). This CDR3 is built from 15 residues. CDR1 is MNHEY and CDR2 is SVGAGI in the germline V gene. V lost 6 bases to trimming and J lost 8 bases, with 20 bases between them.

CDR3 coding DNA: TGTGCCAGCAGCGCCCGGCCGGGACATAGCTCCTATAATTCACCCCTCCACTTT. Residues: CASSARPGHSSYNSPLHF. The chain links TRBV9 to TRBJ1-6; maybe TRBD1 (6 bases). V dropped 3 bases and J dropped 0 bases, with 16 bases sitting between them. Germline V gene sequence: CDR1 SGDLS, CDR2 YYNGEE. The CDR3 consists of 18 residues.

This chain connects TRBV5-1 to TRBJ2-3, with 12 bases lining up with TRBD1. There are 20 residues in the CDR3. V lost 4 bases and J lost 0; bases outside the gene matches: 15. Germline values: CDR1 SGHRS, CDR2 YFSETQ. As DNA, the CDR3 is TGCGCCAGCAGCCCGGGGACAGGGGGCTGGTTAGCGGGGAGCACAGATACGCAGTATTTT. This codes for CASSPGTGGWLAGSTDTQYF.

The J gene is TRBJ2-1, the V gene TRBV28; D is possibly TRBD2 (5 bases). CDR1 and CDR2 from the germline V gene are MDHEN and SYDVKM. The V end was cut by 2 bases, the J end by 13 bases, with 9 bases between. The CDR3 contains 11 residues. CDR3 DNA sequence: TGTGCCAGCAGTTTACTAGCAACCCAGTTCTTC. This gives the protein CASSLLATQFF.

The rearrangement joins TRBV6-5 to TRBJ1-6; 8 nucleotides agree with TRBD1. The CDR3 is 15 amino acids. V trimming: 0 bases; J trimming: 7 bases; junction bases outside the gene matches: 2. Germline V gene data show CDR1 as MNHEY and CDR2 as SVGAGI. The CDR3 here is CASSYSGQGNSPLHF. The CDR3, as DNA: TGTGCCAGCAGTTACTCCGGACAGGGAAATTCACCCCTCCACTTT.

This chain uses TRBV5-6 with TRBJ2-2; TRBD1 is a possible D gene (6 bases). The ends were cut back, 3 bases at V and 5 bases at J, with 14 bases in the middle. CDR3 size: 15 residues. The germline V gene encodes CDR1 SGHDT and CDR2 YYEEEE. This chain's CDR3 is CASSSRQGWTGELFF. The DNA of the CDR3 is TGTGCCAGCAGCTCCCGGCAGGGGTGGACCGGGGAGCTGTTTTTT.

The chain carries TRBV9 and TRBJ2-7; 8 nucleotides agree with TRBD1. This CDR3 has 13 residues. CDR1 SGDLS and CDR2 YYNGEE come from the germline V gene. Unmatched junction bases numbered 6, after V lost 3 bases and J lost 7 bases. CDR3 coding DNA: TGTGCCAGCAGCGCAGGGACAGGTGATGAGCAGTACTTC. Protein: CASSAGTGDEQYF.

This clone was counted a few times. The rearrangement links TRBV5-4 to TRBJ2-3, with 8 positions matching TRBD2. The CDR3 has 16 residues. CDR1 SGHNT and CDR2 YYREEE come from the germline V gene (reference sequence). The V gene end was trimmed by 3 bases and the J gene end by 1 base; junction bases not matched to a gene: 7. DNA of the CDR3: TGTGCCAGCAGCTCAGTAGCGGGGTCCCGCACAGATACGCAGTATTTT. This gives the protein CASSSVAGSRTDTQYF.

The V gene is TRBV4-3, the J gene TRBJ1-2, with 7 bases fitting TRBD1. CDR1 is LGHNA and CDR2 is YSLEER in the germline V gene. V gave up 1 base and J gave up 7 bases; unmatched junction bases: 12. The CDR3 is 16 amino acids. CDR3 nucleotides: TGCGCCAGCAGCCAAGCCGAACGGGCAGGGGGTAGTGGCTACACCTTC. Amino acids: CASSQAERAGGSGYTF.

The chain is built from TRBV2 and TRBJ2-1; 9 nucleotides align to TRBD2. This CDR3 has 16 amino acids. The J segment lost 9 bases and the V segment lost 6 bases, leaving 15 bases of the junction unmatched. CDR1 and CDR2 from the germline V gene are SNHLY and FYNNEI. The CDR3 here is CASRIDGPAGGSEQFF. The CDR3 coding sequence is TGTGCCAGCAGGATAGATGGGCCGGCGGGGGGGAGTGAGCAGTTCTTC.

The chain employs TRBV5-4 and TRBJ2-3; D is possibly TRBD2 (7 bases). The CDR3 contains 15 residues. V lost 0 bases, J lost 4 bases, and 12 bases lay in between. Germline loops: CDR1 SGHNT, CDR2 YYREEE (reference sequence). The CDR3 sequence: CASSLDEGGADTQYF. DNA for the CDR3: TGTGCCAGCAGCTTGGATGAAGGGGGGGCAGATACGCAGTATTTT.

V usage is TRBV30 and J usage is TRBJ1-1; 8 bases fit TRBD1. J gave up 6 bases and V 5 bases, and 14 bases lay outside the gene matches. Germline CDR1 and CDR2: GTSNPN and SVGIG (reference sequence). CDR3 length: 15 amino acids. DNA of the CDR3: TGTGCCTGGTGTCATTGGGACAGGAGAGGGGCTGAAGCTTTCTTT. This codes for CAWCHWDRRGAEAFF.

This clone was counted once. CDR3 coding DNA: TGTGCCAGCAGCCAGGGACAGACGAACACCGGGGAGCTGTTTTTT. Translation gives CASSQGQTNTGELFF. The genes are TRBV7-9 and TRBJ2-2; the match to TRBD1 covers 7 bases. The germline V gene has CDR1 SEHNR and CDR2 FQNEAQ (reference sequence). Trimming at V came to 5 bases and at J to 0 bases, leaving 3 bases not matched to a gene. CDR3 length: 15 amino acids. Full variable domain (remainder filled in from reference TRBV7-9 and TRBJ2-2): DTGVSQNPRHKITKRGQNVTFRCDPISEHNRLYWYRQTLGQGPEFLTYFQNEAQLEKSRLLSDRFSAERPKGSFSTLEIQRTEQGDSAMYLCASSQGQTNTGELFFGEGSRLTVL.

V gene TRBV2 combines with J gene TRBJ2-5, with D maybe TRBD1 (6 bases). Trimming took off 4 bases at V and 4 bases at J, with 13 bases between the two ends. The germline V gene encodes CDR1 SNHLY and CDR2 FYNNEI. The CDR3 has 14 residues. The CDR3 spells CASSGQGMGETQYF. The CDR3 DNA reads as TGTGCCAGCAGTGGCCAGGGGATGGGAGAGACCCAGTACTTC.

The V and J genes are TRBV7-3 and TRBJ2-2; perhaps TRBD1 as D (6 bases). The germline gives CDR1 SGHTA, CDR2 FQGTGA. The CDR3 loop spans 15 amino acids. V shed 2 bases and J shed 4 bases, with 11 bases lying between them. CDR3 sequence (DNA): TGTGCCAGCAGCTTAGGTCAGGGGTCCACCGGGGAGCTGTTTTTT. Protein: CASSLGQGSTGELFF.